The T cell receptor (beta chain) described here comes from a study of T-cell memory formation after mild COVID-19. Constant-segment primers served in 5'RACE that generated TCR alpha and TCR beta cDNA libraries bearing sample barcodes and UMIs. Using its own MiXCR run on the 5' RACE reads, TCRdb lists one record per CDR3 protein. The sample carries a few hundred thousand distinct CDR3 sequences, 20% to 25% recorded once. Trimming cost V 3 bases and J 1 base, with 7 bases left between them. The V gene's germline CDR1 is DFQATT and CDR2 SNEGSKA (reference sequence). The length of the CDR3 is 13 residues.

The TCR sequence derives from a man aged 18-30 years who had mild COVID-19 (a few samples of this study predate the infection). Cell type and time point are not known. The sequenced sample consisted of PBMCs or a T cell subset sorted from them (not recorded which). This sequence joins TRBV20-1 and TRBJ1-3; D not certain. The CDR3 is CSASYGSGNTIYF. The CDR3 nucleotides read TGCAGTGCTAGCTATGGATCTGGAAACACCATATATTTT.